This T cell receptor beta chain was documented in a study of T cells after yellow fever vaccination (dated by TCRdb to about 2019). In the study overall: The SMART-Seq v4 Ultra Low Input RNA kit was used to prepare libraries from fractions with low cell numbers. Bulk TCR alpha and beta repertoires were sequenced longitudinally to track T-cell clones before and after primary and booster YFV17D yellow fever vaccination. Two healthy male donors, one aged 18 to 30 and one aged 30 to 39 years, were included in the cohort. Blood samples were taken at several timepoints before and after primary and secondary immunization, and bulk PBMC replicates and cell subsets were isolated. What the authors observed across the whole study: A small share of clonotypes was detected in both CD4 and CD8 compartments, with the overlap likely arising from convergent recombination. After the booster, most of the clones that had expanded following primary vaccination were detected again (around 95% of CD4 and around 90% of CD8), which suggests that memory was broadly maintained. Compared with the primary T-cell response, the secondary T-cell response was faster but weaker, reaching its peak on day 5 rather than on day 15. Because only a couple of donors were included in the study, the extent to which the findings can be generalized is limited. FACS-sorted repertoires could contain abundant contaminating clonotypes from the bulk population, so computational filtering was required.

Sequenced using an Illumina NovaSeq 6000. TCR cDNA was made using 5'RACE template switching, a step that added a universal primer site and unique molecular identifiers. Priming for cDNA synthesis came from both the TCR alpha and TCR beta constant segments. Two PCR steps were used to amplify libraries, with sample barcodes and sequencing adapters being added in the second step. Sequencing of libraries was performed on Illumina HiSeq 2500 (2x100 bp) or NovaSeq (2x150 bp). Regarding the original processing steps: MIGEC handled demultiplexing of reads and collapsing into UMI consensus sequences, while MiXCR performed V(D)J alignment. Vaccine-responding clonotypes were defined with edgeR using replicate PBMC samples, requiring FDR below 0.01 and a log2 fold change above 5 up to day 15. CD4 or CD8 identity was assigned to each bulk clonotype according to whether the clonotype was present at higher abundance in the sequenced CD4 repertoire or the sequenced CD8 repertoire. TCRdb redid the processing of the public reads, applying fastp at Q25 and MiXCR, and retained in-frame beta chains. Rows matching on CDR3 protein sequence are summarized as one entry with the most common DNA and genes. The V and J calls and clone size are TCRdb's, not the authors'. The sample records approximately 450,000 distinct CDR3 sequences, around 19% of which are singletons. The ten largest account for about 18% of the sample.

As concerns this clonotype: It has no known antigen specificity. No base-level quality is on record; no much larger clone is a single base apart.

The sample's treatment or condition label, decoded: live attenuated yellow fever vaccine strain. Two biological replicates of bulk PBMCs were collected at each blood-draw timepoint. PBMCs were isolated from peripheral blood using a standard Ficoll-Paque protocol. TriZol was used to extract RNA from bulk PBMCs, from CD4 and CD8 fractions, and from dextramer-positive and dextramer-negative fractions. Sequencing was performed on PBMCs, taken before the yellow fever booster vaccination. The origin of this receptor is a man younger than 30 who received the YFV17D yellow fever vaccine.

The sequenced DNA: TGTGCCAGCTCACTCATCGGGACAGGGGCTTACAATGAGCAGTTCTTC. Its protein is CASSLIGTGAYNEQFF. The chain is made from TRBV18 and TRBJ2-1, with 10 middle bases fitting TRBD1. Per the germline V gene, KGHSH is the CDR1 and LQKENI is the CDR2. V has 4 bases trimmed and J has 4 bases trimmed; junction bases matching no gene number 7. The CDR3, from cysteine to phenylalanine, totals 16 residues. This entry keeps only the CDR3 DNA: 48 bases, framed from base 1.